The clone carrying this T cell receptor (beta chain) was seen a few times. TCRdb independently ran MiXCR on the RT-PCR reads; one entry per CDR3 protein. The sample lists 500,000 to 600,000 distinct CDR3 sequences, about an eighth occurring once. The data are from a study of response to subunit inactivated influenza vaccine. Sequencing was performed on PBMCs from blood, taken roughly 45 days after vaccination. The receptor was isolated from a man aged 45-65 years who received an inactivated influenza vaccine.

The CDR3 spells CSVGQNSNQPQHF. CDR3 nucleotides: TGCAGCGTTGGGCAGAATAGCAATCAGCCCCAGCATTTT. J is TRBJ1-5 and V is TRBV29-1; D gene unclear. The germline V gene encodes CDR1 SQVTM and CDR2 ANQGSEA. This CDR3 is built from 13 residues. V was trimmed by 4 bases and J by 0 bases, leaving 7 bases between them.